Sequencing of this TCR beta chain was carried out in a study of blood T cells in healthy people across ages. Findings and limits, study-wide: A greater number of naive CD4+ cells and higher diversity distinguished long-lived donors from aged donors.

Remarks on this clonotype: Its antigen is not identified.

A J-beta primer mix and a sample-barcoded 5' primer were used in a second PCR of about 7 to 12 cycles. TCRdb re-derived calls from the 5' RACE reads in MiXCR, one entry per CDR3 protein. The data show about 1,800,000 distinct CDR3 sequences, 28% seen once. Healthy Caucasian individuals from Russia aged about 6 to 90 served as donors. This TCR was sampled from a woman in her thirties in good health. Sequenced sample: blood.

In DNA form, the CDR3 reads TGTGCCAGTAGCGCCACAGGGGGGGGTAAGCAGCCCCAGCATTTT. This codes for CASSATGGGKQPQHF. The rearrangement joins TRBV19 to TRBJ1-5; 8 nucleotides align to TRBD1. V shed 6 bases, J shed 7 bases, and the junction held 11 bases outside the gene matches. Germline lookup yields CDR1 LNHDA and CDR2 SQIVND (reference sequence). There are 15 residues in the CDR3.